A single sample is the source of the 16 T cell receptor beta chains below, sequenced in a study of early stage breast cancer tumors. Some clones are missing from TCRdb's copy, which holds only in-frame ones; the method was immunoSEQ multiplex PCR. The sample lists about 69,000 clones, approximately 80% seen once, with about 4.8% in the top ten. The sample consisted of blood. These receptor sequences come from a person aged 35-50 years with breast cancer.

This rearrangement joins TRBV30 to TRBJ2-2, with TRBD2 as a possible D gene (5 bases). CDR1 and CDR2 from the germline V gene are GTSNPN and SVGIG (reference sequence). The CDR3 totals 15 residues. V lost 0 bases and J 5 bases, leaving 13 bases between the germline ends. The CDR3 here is CAWSVLALETGELFF. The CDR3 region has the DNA TGTGCCTGGAGTGTGCTAGCCCTTGAGACCGGGGAGCTGTTTTTT. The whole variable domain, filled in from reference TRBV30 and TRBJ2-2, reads SQTIHQWPATLVQPVGSPLSLECTVEGTSNPNLYWYRQAAGRGLQLLFYSVGIGQISSEVPQNLSASRPQDRQFILSSKKLLLSDSGFYLCAWSVLALETGELFFGEGSRLTVL.

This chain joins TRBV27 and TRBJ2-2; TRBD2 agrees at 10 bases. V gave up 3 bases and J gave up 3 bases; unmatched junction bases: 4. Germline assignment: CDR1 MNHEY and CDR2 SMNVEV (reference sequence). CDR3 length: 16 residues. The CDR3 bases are TGTGCCAGCAGTTTGGTAGCGGGAGGTTACACCGGGGAGCTGTTTTTT. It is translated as CASSLVAGGYTGELFF.

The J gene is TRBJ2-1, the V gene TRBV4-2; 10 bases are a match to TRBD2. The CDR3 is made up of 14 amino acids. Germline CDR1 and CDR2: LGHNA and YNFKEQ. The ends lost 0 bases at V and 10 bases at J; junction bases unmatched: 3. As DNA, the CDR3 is TGTGCCAGCAGCCAAGACACTAGCGGGAAGGAGCAGTTCTTC. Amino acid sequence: CASSQDTSGKEQFF.

The CDR3 DNA reads TGTGCCAGCAGTGAGCCCCAGGGCGGCACCGGGGAGCTGTTTTTT. Translated: CASSEPQGGTGELFF. The rearrangement uses TRBV25-1 and TRBJ2-2; a possible D gene is TRBD1 (5 bases). The V gene's germline CDR1 is MGHDK and CDR2 SYGVNS. The CDR3 consists of 15 residues. Trimming cost V 3 bases and J 4 bases, with 12 bases left between them.

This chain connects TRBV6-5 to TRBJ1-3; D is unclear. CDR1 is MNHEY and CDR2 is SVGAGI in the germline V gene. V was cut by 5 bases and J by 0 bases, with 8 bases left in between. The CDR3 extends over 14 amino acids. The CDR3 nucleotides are TGTGCCAGCAGTAGCCCATCCTCTGGAAACACCATATATTTT. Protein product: CASSSPSSGNTIYF.

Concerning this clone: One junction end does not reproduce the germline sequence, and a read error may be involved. CDR3 in DNA: TGTGCCAGCAGGGGGCTTCCCGGGACAGGGTACGTAGTCAGCTTC. It translates to CASRGLPGTGYVVSF. The rearrangement links TRBV28 to TRBJ2-7, with 9 bases fitting TRBD1. The germline gives CDR1 MDHEN, CDR2 SYDVKM. The CDR3 sequence is 15 residues long.

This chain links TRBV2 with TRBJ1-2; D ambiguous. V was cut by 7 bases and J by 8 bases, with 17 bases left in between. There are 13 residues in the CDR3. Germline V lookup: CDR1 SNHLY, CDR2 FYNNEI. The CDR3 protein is CASTSLEGRGYTF. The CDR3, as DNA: TGTGCCAGCACCTCATTGGAGGGCAGGGGCTACACCTTC.

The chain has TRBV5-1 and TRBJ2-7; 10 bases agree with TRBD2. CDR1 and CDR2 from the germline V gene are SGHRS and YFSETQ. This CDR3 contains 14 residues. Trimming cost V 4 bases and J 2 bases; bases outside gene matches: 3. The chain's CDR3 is CASSRLAGTYEQYF. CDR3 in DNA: TGCGCCAGCAGCCGACTAGCGGGTACCTACGAGCAGTACTTC.

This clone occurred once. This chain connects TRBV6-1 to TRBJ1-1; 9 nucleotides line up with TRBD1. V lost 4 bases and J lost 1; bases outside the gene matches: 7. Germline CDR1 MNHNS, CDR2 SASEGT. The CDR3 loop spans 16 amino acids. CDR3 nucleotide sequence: TGTGCCAGCAGTGCCGGACAGGGGATTGGGAACACTGAAGCTTTCTTT. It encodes CASSAGQGIGNTEAFF.

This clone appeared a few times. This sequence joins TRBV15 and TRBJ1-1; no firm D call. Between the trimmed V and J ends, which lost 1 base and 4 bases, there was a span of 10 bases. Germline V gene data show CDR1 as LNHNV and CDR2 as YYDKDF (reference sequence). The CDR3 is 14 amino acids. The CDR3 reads CATSRAGGGTEAFF. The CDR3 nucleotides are TGTGCCACCAGCAGAGCAGGTGGTGGCACTGAAGCTTTCTTT.

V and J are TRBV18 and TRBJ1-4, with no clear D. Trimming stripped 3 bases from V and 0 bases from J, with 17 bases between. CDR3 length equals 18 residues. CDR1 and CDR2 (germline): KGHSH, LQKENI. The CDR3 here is CASSPAPVINPTNEKLFF. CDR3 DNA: TGTGCCAGCTCACCCGCGCCCGTCATTAATCCAACTAATGAAAAACTGTTTTTT.

CDR3 loop: CASSKGWNRRTDTQYF. The CDR3 DNA is TGTGCCAGCAGCAAAGGTTGGAACAGACGCACAGATACGCAGTATTTT. The chain is built from TRBV21-1 and TRBJ2-3; the table calls TRBD1, which could not be checked here. TRBV21-1 is given as a pseudogene. This CDR3 region has 16 residues.

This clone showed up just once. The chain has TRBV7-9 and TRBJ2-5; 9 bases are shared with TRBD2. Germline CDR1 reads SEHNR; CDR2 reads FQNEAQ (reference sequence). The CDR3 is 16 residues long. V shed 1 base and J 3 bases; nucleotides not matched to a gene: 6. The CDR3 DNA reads TGTGCCAGCAGCTTAGAGGGTTTAGCGGGAGAAGAGACCCAGTACTTC. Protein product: CASSLEGLAGEETQYF.

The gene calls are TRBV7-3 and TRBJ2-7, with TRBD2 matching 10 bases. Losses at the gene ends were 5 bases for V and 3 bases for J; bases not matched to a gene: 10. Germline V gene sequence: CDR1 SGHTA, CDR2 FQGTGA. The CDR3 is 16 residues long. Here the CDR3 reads CASSLYSGTSVYEQYF. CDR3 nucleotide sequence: TGTGCCAGCAGCCTTTACTCCGGGACTAGCGTCTACGAGCAGTACTTC.

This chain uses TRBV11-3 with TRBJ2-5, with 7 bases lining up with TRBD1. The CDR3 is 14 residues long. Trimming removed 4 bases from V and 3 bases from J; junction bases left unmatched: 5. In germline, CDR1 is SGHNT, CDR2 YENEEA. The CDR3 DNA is TGTGCCAGCAGCTCACCGACAGGGAAAGAGACCCAGTACTTC. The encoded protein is CASSSPTGKETQYF.

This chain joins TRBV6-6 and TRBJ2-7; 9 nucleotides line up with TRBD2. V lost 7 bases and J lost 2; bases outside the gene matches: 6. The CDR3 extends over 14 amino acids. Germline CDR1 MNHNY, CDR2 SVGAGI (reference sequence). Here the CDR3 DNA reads TGTGCCAGCACCCCTAGCGGGAAAACCTACGAGCAGTACTTC. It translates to CASTPSGKTYEQYF.